This T cell receptor beta chain originates from a study of cytomegalovirus exposure and HLA in healthy donors. In its sample, this clone was seen once. CDR1 LGHNA and CDR2 YNFKEQ come from the germline V gene. The V gene lost 2 bases and the J gene lost 2 bases, with 18 bases spanning the gap. CDR3 length: 17 residues. Primers included in the PCR were 60 Vbeta and 13 Jbeta primers. The repertoire was sequenced with immunoSEQ multiplex PCR; TCRdb's copy has only in-frame clones and lacks some. The sample records some 89,000 clones, approximately 72% being singletons. The V call is TRBV4-2, the J call TRBJ2-5, with D possibly matching TRBD2 (6 bases). Sequenced sample: PBMCs. The clonotype comes from a woman in her 40s in good health and CMV-seropositive. The CDR3 DNA sequence: TGTGCCAGCAGCCAAACCCCTCCCCTAGCGTTACAAGAGACCCAGTACTTC. Translation gives CASSQTPPLALQETQYF.